The 32 T cell receptor beta chains listed next were all sequenced from one sample in a study of T cells in Graves' hyperthyroidism and ophthalmopathy. Amplification of TCR beta CDR3 regions used RNA as the template. The HTBI primer set served for first-round RT-PCR of the TCR CDR3. TCRdb re-called the multiplex PCR reads with MiXCR, one entry per CDR3 protein. The repertoire holds 400,000 to 550,000 distinct CDR3 sequences, with roughly an eighth as singletons. Sequenced sample: blood. The receptors stem from a woman aged 18-29 years with Graves' hyperthyroidism.

V and J are TRBV6-1 and TRBJ2-7; maybe TRBD1 (5 bases). Germline CDR1 reads MNHNS; CDR2 reads SASEGT. V dropped 8 bases and J dropped 7 bases, with 12 bases sitting between them. The CDR3 contains 11 residues. The CDR3 region has the DNA TGTGCCAGCGTCAGGGTGAGTGAGCAGTACTTC. Its translation: CASVRVSEQYF.

This clonotype was counted at least ten times. The chain uses TRBV9 and TRBJ2-1; unclear D gene. Germline CDR1 is SGDLS and CDR2 is YYNGEE. The CDR3 consists of 16 residues. Between the trimmed V and J ends, which lost 0 bases and 6 bases, there was a span of 16 bases. The CDR3 protein is CASSVGRLLNGNEQFF. The CDR3, as DNA: TGTGCCAGCAGCGTAGGTCGGCTACTAAACGGCAATGAGCAGTTCTTC.

This clonotype appeared once. The chain couples TRBV7-9 to TRBJ1-1; a possible D gene is TRBD1 (6 bases). CDR3 length: 16 residues. Germline loops: CDR1 SEHNR, CDR2 FQNEAQ (reference sequence). V was pared by 4 bases and J by 0 bases, with 15 bases between. CDR3 amino acids: CASSSPWTVMNTEAFF. In nucleotides, the CDR3 is TGTGCCAGCAGCTCCCCTTGGACAGTTATGAACACTGAAGCTTTCTTT.

The rearrangement joins TRBV27 to TRBJ1-1; the D gene is possibly TRBD1 (5 bases). The germline V gene has CDR1 MNHEY and CDR2 SMNVEV (reference sequence). CDR3 length equals 15 residues. The germline V and J ends were trimmed by 6 bases and 5 bases, with 19 bases remaining between them. DNA for the CDR3: TGTGCCAGCAGGCGGGGGGGGGGAGTCGGGACTGAAGCTTTCTTT. Amino acid sequence: CASRRGGGVGTEAFF.

The rearrangement links TRBV5-1 to TRBJ2-7, with 13 bases matching TRBD2. The J segment lost 3 bases and the V segment lost 5 bases, leaving 2 bases of the junction unmatched. The CDR3 has 14 amino acids. CDR1 and CDR2 from the germline V gene are SGHRS and YFSETQ. The CDR3 DNA follows: TGCGCCAGCAGTCGGACTAGCGGGGGCTACGAGCAGTACGTC. Protein sequence: CASSRTSGGYEQYV.

In regard to this clonotype: Its ends do not fully match the called genes, so a read error is possible. The rearrangement links TRBV9 to TRBJ2-1; the match to TRBD1 covers 7 bases. Germline V gene data show CDR1 as SGDLS and CDR2 as YYNGEE. This CDR3 has 16 amino acids. The CDR3 loop is CASSSTDRVWDNGQFF. The CDR3 nucleotides read TGTGCCAGCAGCTCAACAGACAGGGTGTGGGACAATGGGCAGTTCTTC.

This clonotype came up many times. The CDR3 DNA reads as TGTGCCAGCCAGAGGGGGTACAATGAGCAGTTCTTC. It yields the protein CASQRGYNEQFF. This sequence joins TRBV11-3 and TRBJ2-1, with D possibly matching TRBD1 (6 bases). Germline lookup yields CDR1 SGHNT and CDR2 YENEEA. Trimming shortened V by 8 bases and J by 4 bases, and 9 bases separated the two germline ends. The CDR3 runs to 12 residues.

This clonotype was observed many times. V gene TRBV12-5 combines with J gene TRBJ1-1, with 9 bases lining up with TRBD1. Germline V lookup: CDR1 LGHNT, CDR2 FRNRAP. CDR3 size: 15 residues. Trimming at V came to 4 bases and at J to 3 bases, leaving 6 bases not matched to a gene. The CDR3 DNA sequence: TGTGCTAGTGGTTCAAGGGACAGGGCGTACACTGAAGCTTTCTTT. Encoded protein: CASGSRDRAYTEAFF.

The chain combines TRBV11-3 with TRBJ2-7, with D unclear. The V end was cut by 6 bases, the J end by 2 bases, with 20 bases between. The CDR3 contains 16 residues. Germline assignment: CDR1 SGHNT and CDR2 YENEEA. The CDR3 is CASRKMAGSNTYEQYF. The CDR3 DNA sequence: TGTGCCAGCAGGAAAATGGCCGGAAGTAATACCTACGAGCAGTACTTC.

This clonotype was seen at least ten times. The chain carries TRBV3-1 and TRBJ1-1; tentative D call: TRBD1 (6 bases). Trimming pared 2 bases from V and 8 bases from J, leaving 12 bases between. This CDR3 is built from 13 residues. Germline V lookup: CDR1 LGHDT, CDR2 YNNKEL (reference sequence). This CDR3 is CASSQTGAPEAFF. In nucleotides, the CDR3 is TGTGCCAGCAGCCAAACGGGGGCCCCGGAAGCTTTCTTT.

The sample holds many counts of this clonotype. This chain connects TRBV20-1 to TRBJ1-1; D unclear. The CDR3 extends over 12 amino acids. V was shortened by 2 bases and J by 6 bases, with 10 bases between the two germline ends. The germline V gene encodes CDR1 DFQATT and CDR2 SNEGSKA (reference sequence). The CDR3 DNA reads TGCAGTGCTAGAAACACGAGCCCTGAAGCTTTCTTT. It codes for CSARNTSPEAFF.

This chain links TRBV19 with TRBJ1-1; the D is unclear. V gave up 10 bases and J gave up 1 base, with 13 bases separating them. This CDR3 region has 13 residues. Germline CDR1 is LNHDA and CDR2 is SQIVND (reference sequence). The CDR3 coding sequence is TGTGCCATTAAGGAGGGCGGGAACACTGAAGCTTTCTTT. It codes for CAIKEGGNTEAFF.

This clonotype appeared many times. The chain is built from TRBV12-3 or TRBV12-4 and TRBJ1-1; 11 bases agree with TRBD1. With 5 bases clipped from V and 7 bases from J, the junction kept 9 bases outside the gene matches. This CDR3 has 15 residues. Here the CDR3 DNA reads TGTGCCAGCAGTGCGCCGGGACAGGGGGTAGGTGAAGCTTTCTTT. Protein: CASSAPGQGVGEAFF.

This clonotype was counted at least ten times. The V and J genes are TRBV12-3 or TRBV12-4 and TRBJ2-3; a possible D gene is TRBD2 (6 bases). With 6 bases removed from V and 2 bases from J, the gap between germline ends came to 12 bases. The CDR3 runs 14 residues. The CDR3 nucleotides are TGTGCCAGCAGGGGGACGGACTACACAGATACGCAGTATTTT. Translating gives CASRGTDYTDTQYF.

This clonotype was counted only a few times. The chain links TRBV4-2 to TRBJ1-4; TRBD1 is a possible D gene (5 bases). The CDR3 has 15 amino acids. Looked up from germline, CDR1 is LGHNA and CDR2 is YNFKEQ. Trimming shortened V by 0 bases and J by 8 bases, and 13 bases separated the two germline ends. The CDR3 protein is CASSQDPGRGEKLFF. The CDR3 DNA sequence: TGTGCCAGCAGCCAAGATCCGGGACGAGGGGAAAAACTGTTTTTT.

This clonotype was observed at least ten times. The V call is TRBV27, the J call TRBJ2-1; TRBD2 matches 10 bases. Germline V lookup: CDR1 MNHEY, CDR2 SMNVEV (reference sequence). CDR3 size: 16 residues. Trimming took 8 bases from V and 2 from J; bases not matched to a gene: 9. The CDR3 spells CASGTSGIVAYNEQFF. The CDR3 DNA reads as TGTGCCAGCGGTACTAGCGGGATTGTGGCCTACAATGAGCAGTTCTTC.

This chain joins TRBV20-1 and TRBJ2-1; 13 bases are shared with TRBD2. CDR1 and CDR2 from the germline V gene are DFQATT and SNEGSKA (reference sequence). CDR3 length: 15 residues. The junction had 9 bases not matched to a gene; V was cut back by 6 bases and J by 7 bases. The CDR3 DNA follows: TGCAGTGCGCGGGGACTAGCGGGAAGTATGAATGAGCAGTTCTTC. Its protein product is CSARGLAGSMNEQFF.

This clonotype has at least ten counts. The J gene is TRBJ1-2, the V gene TRBV14; D gene ambiguous. V dropped 2 bases and J dropped 5 bases, with 12 bases sitting between them. This CDR3 region has 14 residues. From germline, CDR1 is SGHDN and CDR2 FVKESK. The CDR3 is CASSQIGIEYGYTF. Here the CDR3 DNA reads TGTGCCAGCAGCCAAATCGGTATAGAGTATGGCTACACCTTC.

This clonotype was recorded a few times. The chain joins TRBV6-1 to TRBJ1-5, with a weak D call TRBD1 (5 bases). Trimming took off 1 base at V and 6 bases at J, with 13 bases between the two ends. CDR1 is MNHNS, CDR2 SASEGT, per germline. The CDR3 runs to 15 residues. CDR3 DNA sequence: TGTGCCAGCAGTGAAGGGCAGGGCTGGAGTCAGCCCCAGCATTTT. Protein product: CASSEGQGWSQPQHF.

The table lists this clonotype with a few counts. The genes are TRBV20-1 and TRBJ2-3; 7 bases match TRBD2. The J segment lost 0 bases and the V segment lost 3 bases, leaving 6 bases of the junction unmatched. Per the germline V gene, CDR1 is DFQATT and CDR2 is SNEGSKA (reference sequence). The CDR3 runs to 15 residues. CDR3 residues: CSARQGGTSTDTQYF. The CDR3 nucleotides read TGCAGTGCTAGGCAGGGAGGGACTAGCACAGATACGCAGTATTTT.

The gene calls are TRBV5-5 and TRBJ1-1; 10 nucleotides line up with TRBD1. V was clipped by 1 base and J by 3 bases; unmatched bases: 3. The CDR3 has 15 residues. Germline assignment: CDR1 SGHKS and CDR2 YYEKEE (reference sequence). The CDR3 here is CASSLLDRGDTEAFF. In DNA, the CDR3 is TGTGCCAGCAGCTTGTTGGACAGGGGGGACACTGAAGCTTTCTTT.

This clonotype was seen repeatedly, ten times or more. This chain links TRBV7-6 with TRBJ1-4; D remains ambiguous. The V end was cut by 5 bases, the J end by 3 bases, with 13 bases between. Per the germline V gene, CDR1 is SGHVS and CDR2 is FNYEAQ. There are 15 residues in the CDR3. CDR3 in DNA: TGTGCCAGCAGCCGCGATAGGACTTCTAATGAAAAACTGTTTTTT. Protein sequence: CASSRDRTSNEKLFF.

Points on this clonotype: A read error may be the cause here, since a much bigger clone is one base away. The chain employs TRBV12-5 and TRBJ2-1; D gene uncertain. Germline CDR1 LGHNT, CDR2 FRNRAP. The CDR3 length is 13 residues. The CDR3 nucleotides are TGTGCTAGTGGTACCGGGCCCTACAATGAGCGGTTCTTC. Translating it yields CASGTGPYNERFF.

This clonotype came up a few times. The CDR3 DNA reads as TGTGCCAGCAGCGTAGGACGCGGGGGCTGGGGCACAGATACGCAGTATTTT. Protein sequence: CASSVGRGGWGTDTQYF. This chain uses TRBV9 with TRBJ2-3, with D possibly matching TRBD2 (7 bases). V dropped 0 bases and J dropped 1 base, with 15 bases sitting between them. This CDR3 is 17 amino acids long. CDR1 is SGDLS and CDR2 is YYNGEE in the germline V gene.

This clonotype was seen more than once but under ten times. The chain has TRBV30 and TRBJ2-6, with 14 bases lining up with TRBD2. The germline CDR1 and CDR2 sequences are GTSNPN and SVGIG (reference sequence). After removal of 1 base from V and 2 bases from J, the junction contained 10 bases not matched to a gene. CDR3 size: 20 residues. The CDR3 coding sequence is TGTGCCTGGAGTGCCCGACTAGCGGGAGGGCCCGGGACTGGGGCCAACGTCCTGACTTTC. Translation: CAWSARLAGGPGTGANVLTF.

There are a few counts of this clonotype. A single base separates this from a much larger clone, so it may be a read error. This chain links TRBV29-1 with TRBJ1-1; no definite D call. Germline V gives CDR1 SQVTM, CDR2 ANQGSEA. The CDR3 runs 14 residues. Trimming took off 4 bases at V and 1 base at J, with 13 bases between the two ends. The DNA for the CDR3 is TGCAGCGTTGGCAACGGGAGCCCGAACACTGAAGCTTTCTTT. This sequence encodes CSVGNGSPNTEAFF.

This clonotype has only a few counts. Here the CDR3 reads CASSSHGGGTEAFF. The CDR3 coding sequence is TGTGCCAGCAGCTCCCACGGGGGTGGGACTGAAGCTTTCTTT. The chain carries TRBV3-1 and TRBJ1-1; the D gene is possibly TRBD1 (5 bases). The V gene's germline CDR1 is LGHDT and CDR2 YNNKEL (reference sequence). The V end was cut by 5 bases, the J end by 5 bases, with 15 bases between. This CDR3 is 14 amino acids long. Filled out from reference TRBV3-1 and TRBJ1-1, the complete variable domain reads DTAVSQTPKYLVTQMGNDKSIKCEQNLGHDTMYWYKQDSKKFLKIMFSYNNKELIINETVPNRFSPKSPDKAHLNLHINSLELGDSAVYFCASSSHGGGTEAFFGQGTRLTVV.

The CDR3 here is CASSYSKLGRYEQYF. The CDR3 DNA follows: TGTGCCAGCAGTTACTCTAAACTCGGACGCTACGAGCAGTACTTC. The rearrangement links TRBV6-5 to TRBJ2-7; no clear D. Trimming pared 0 bases from V and 3 bases from J, leaving 12 bases between. The CDR3 length is 15 residues. CDR1 MNHEY and CDR2 SVGAGI come from the germline V gene.

CDR3 region: CASSQSRLAGPHEQFF. In DNA, the CDR3 is TGTGCCAGCAGCCAATCCCGACTAGCGGGCCCCCATGAGCAGTTCTTC. The chain couples TRBV16 to TRBJ2-1, with TRBD2 identical over 10 bases. This CDR3 has 16 residues. The V gene's germline CDR1 is KGHSY and CDR2 FQNENV. With V trimmed by 0 bases and J by 8 bases, 7 bases remained unmatched.

This chain uses TRBV25-1 with TRBJ2-7, with D possibly TRBD2 on 6 matching bases. This CDR3 region has 14 residues. The germline V gene encodes CDR1 MGHDK and CDR2 SYGVNS. Trimming removed 7 bases at V and 1 base at J, with 14 bases between. CDR3 bases: TGTGCCAGCACCGACACGGGACTTTCCTACGAGCAGTACTTC. Protein sequence: CASTDTGLSYEQYF.

This clonotype was seen a handful of times. The rearrangement links TRBV7-9 to TRBJ1-2; TRBD1 matches 9 bases. CDR1 is SEHNR and CDR2 is FQNEAQ in the germline V gene (reference sequence). The CDR3 totals 15 residues. V lost 5 bases to trimming and J lost 1 base; unmatched junction nucleotides: 5. CDR3 in DNA: TGTGCCAGCAGCGCACAGGGGGCGTTTAACTATGGCTACACCTTC. Translation gives CASSAQGAFNYGYTF.

Ten or more counts support this clonotype. The rearrangement uses TRBV5-1 and TRBJ2-7; possibly TRBD2 for D (6 bases). Germline V gene lookup returns CDR1 SGHRS and CDR2 YFSETQ. The V end was cut by 0 bases, the J end by 0 bases, with 16 bases between. The CDR3 runs 17 residues. CDR3 residues: CASSLGLEPSSSYEQYF. DNA of the CDR3: TGCGCCAGCAGCTTGGGACTAGAGCCTTCCAGCTCCTACGAGCAGTACTTC.